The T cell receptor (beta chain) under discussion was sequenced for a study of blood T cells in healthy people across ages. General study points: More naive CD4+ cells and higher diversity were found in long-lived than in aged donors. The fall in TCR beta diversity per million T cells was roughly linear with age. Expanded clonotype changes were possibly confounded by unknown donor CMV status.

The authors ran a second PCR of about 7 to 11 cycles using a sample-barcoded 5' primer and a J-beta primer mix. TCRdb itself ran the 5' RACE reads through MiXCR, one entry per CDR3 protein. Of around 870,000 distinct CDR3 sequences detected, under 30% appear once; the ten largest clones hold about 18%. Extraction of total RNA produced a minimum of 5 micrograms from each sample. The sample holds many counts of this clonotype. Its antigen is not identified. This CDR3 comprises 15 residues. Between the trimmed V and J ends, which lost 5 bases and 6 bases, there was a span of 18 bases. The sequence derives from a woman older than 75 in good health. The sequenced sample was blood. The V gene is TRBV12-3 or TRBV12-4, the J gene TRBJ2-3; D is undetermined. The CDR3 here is CASSLVWAQSDTQYF. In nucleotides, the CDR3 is TGTGCCAGCAGTCTCGTTTGGGCCCAGTCGGATACGCAGTATTTT.